The clone carrying this T cell receptor beta chain came up many times. Its antigen is unidentified. The data belong to a study of T cells after yellow fever vaccination. On the study more broadly: Libraries from low-cell-number fractions were prepared with the SMART-Seq v4 Ultra Low Input RNA kit. Findings and limits, study-wide: Faster peaking, at day 5 versus 15, marked a secondary response that was weaker. Clones that expanded after primary vaccination mostly reappeared after the booster (approximately 96% CD4, roughly 87% CD8).

V gave up 0 bases and J gave up 3 bases, with 18 bases separating them. Looked up from germline, CDR1 is MGHRA and CDR2 is YSYEKL. This CDR3 has 18 residues. Universal primer sites and UMIs were introduced during 5'RACE template-switching synthesis of TCR cDNA. One entry per CDR3 protein, called by TCRdb with MiXCR from the 5' RACE reads. The top ten hold roughly 3% of the sample, which has about 170,000 distinct CDR3 sequences, about 6.2% seen once. The TCR sequence derives from a man aged 18 to 29 who received the YFV17D yellow fever vaccine. The chain is built from TRBV4-1 and TRBJ2-1; tentative D call: TRBD2 (5 bases). Sequences were derived from CD4+ T cells sorted from PBMCs, sampled on the day of the first yellow fever vaccination. Here the CDR3 reads CASSQDGYPNRDYNEQFF. As DNA, the CDR3 is TGCGCCAGCAGCCAAGATGGATACCCAAACCGGGACTACAATGAGCAGTTCTTC.